The TCR beta chain described here comes from a study of blood T cell repertoires in COVID-19. Study-level background: The United States, Italy and Spain were the sources of the acute and convalescent COVID-19 samples. Sources were T cells, B-cell-depleted T cells, or PBMCs; the material itself was cDNA or gDNA.

Authors' analysis steps: The assay estimated nucleated cells by amplifying reference gene primers. Profiling relied on immunoSEQ multiplex PCR, and the TCRdb table lists in-frame clones only, not all of them. V, J and clone size reflect that table, while D and trimming were determined from the DNA. The sample has 120,000 to 150,000 clones, 75% to 85% seen once. CDR3 length: 13 residues. Germline assignment: CDR1 SGDLS and CDR2 YYNGEE. V dropped 4 bases and J dropped 0 bases, with 7 bases sitting between them. Material: peripheral blood. The V gene is TRBV9, the J gene TRBJ1-1; D remains ambiguous. The receptor comes from a woman in her forties or fifties in a cohort sampled during active or convalescent COVID-19. This CDR3 is CASSSTVNTEAFF. CDR3 bases: TGTGCCAGCAGCTCCACAGTGAACACTGAAGCTTTCTTT. The whole variable domain, remainder taken from reference TRBV9 and TRBJ1-1, is DSGVTQTPKHLITATGQRVTLRCSPRSGDLSVYWYQQSLDQGLQFLIQYYNGEERAKGNILERFSAQQFPDLHSELNLSSLELGDSALYFCASSSTVNTEAFFGQGTRLTVV.